A selection of T cell receptor beta chains follows, all from one sample in a study of shared clonotypes between healthy human individuals. Some clones are missing from TCRdb's copy, which holds only in-frame ones; the method was immunoSEQ multiplex PCR. The table has about 2 million clones, roughly 94% seen once. The material sequenced was naive CD4+ T cells sorted from blood. These receptors were collected from a man aged 18 to 35 in good health. The CDR3 runs from the conserved cysteine through the conserved F or W.

J	length	V	CDR3
TRBJ1-1	15	TRBV2	CASTAGLNLDTEAFF
TRBJ1-1	14	TRBV6-5	CASSPQGWFTEAFF
TRBJ1-6	14	TRBV9	CASSVGLNNSPLHF
TRBJ1-2	9	TRBV20-1	CSSTYGYTF
TRBJ2-7	11	TRBV10-3	CAITAGYEQYF
TRBJ2-1	17	TRBV25-1	CASSEYPRTSGYNEQFF
TRBJ2-5	14	TRBV28	CASSLRGGQETQYF
TRBJ2-7	13	TRBV2	CASSGAASYEQYF
TRBJ2-2	12	TRBV5-1	CASSFDGGELFF
TRBJ2-2	16	TRBV19	CASSKVLASGTGELFF
TRBJ1-2	17	TRBV7-2	CASSFPTDVTLNYGYTF
TRBJ2-1	17	TRBV5-1	CASSTGTSGSSYNEQFF
TRBJ2-5	14	TRBV5-1	CASSLVPDDETQYF
TRBJ2-7	14	TRBV5-6	CASSLAGGSYEQYF
TRBJ2-5	12	TRBV6-5	CASSATGGTQYF
TRBJ2-5	14	TRBV6-1	CASSVGTAQETQYF
TRBJ2-1	15	TRBV4-3	CASSQEQGTYNEQFF
TRBJ1-2	14	TRBV30	CAWTPGRGIYGYTF
TRBJ2-6	17	TRBV2	CASSELRGGGGANVLTF
TRBJ2-1	11	TRBV5-4	CASSWGNEQFF
TRBJ1-2	13	TRBV30	CAWSSLGPPGYTF
TRBJ2-1	15	TRBV5-4	CASSPLLSSYNEQFF
TRBJ2-7	13	TRBV5-1	CASTSRAAGEQYF
TRBJ1-6	16	TRBV6-5	CASSYSGRGYNSPLHF
TRBJ2-7	14	TRBV30	CAWSGGTGAHEQYF
TRBJ2-3	15	TRBV2	CASSRLATSTDTQYF
TRBJ2-5	16	TRBV2	CASSETGLAGQETQYF
TRBJ2-3	13	TRBV5-4	CASSLTSTDTQYF
TRBJ1-1	12	TRBV6-6	CASSGQTTEAFF
TRBJ2-1	15	TRBV4-1	CASSQTGTRDNEQFF
TRBJ1-1	10	TRBV28	CASSFTEAFF
TRBJ1-2	15	TRBV7-2	CASSPSLGQGPGYTF
TRBJ2-2	16	TRBV7-6	CASSSPATGGAGELFF
TRBJ2-2	12	TRBV2	CASSVRDRVQFF
TRBJ2-5	9	TRBV7-9	CATPETQYF
TRBJ2-2	14	TRBV10-3	CAIEAQRNTGELFF
TRBJ2-3	17	TRBV5-6	CASSLGRQGATTDTQYF
TRBJ1-2	18	TRBV18	CASSRLDYPADLNYGYTF
TRBJ1-4	14	TRBV30	CAWTRQSTNEKLFF
TRBJ2-4	15	TRBV18	CASSPPMGMGNIQYF
TRBJ1-1	13	TRBV29-1	CSVEEAVNTEAFF
TRBJ2-3	12	TRBV30	CAWSVAADTQYF
TRBJ2-7	16	TRBV19	CASSSQGGLTSYEQYF
TRBJ1-2	14	TRBV19	CASRVVGTSYGYTF
TRBJ2-2	14	TRBV6-5	CASKYGSPTGELFF
TRBJ1-2	12	TRBV6-5	CATGTHVGGYTF
TRBJ1-5	16	TRBV19	CASSIASGGGNQPQHF
TRBJ2-1	15	TRBV5-1	CASSLEGRGYNEQFF